The clone carrying this TCR beta chain has ten or more counts. Its antigen is still unknown. MiXCR, applied by TCRdb to the 5' RACE reads, yields one record per CDR3 protein. The table lists 150,000 to 200,000 distinct CDR3 sequences, approximately 10% of them singletons. The sample belongs to a study of CD8 T cells in ankylosing spondylitis. Points from the study as a whole: Past studies reported some motif variants in reactive arthritis synovial fluid and blood. A TCR beta motif of several highly homologous variants seemed to mark ankylosing spondylitis blood.

CDR3 size: 14 residues. V gave up 8 bases and J gave up 2 bases; unmatched junction bases: 5. The receptor's source is a male donor with ankylosing spondylitis or in good health (not recorded which). Source material: blood, either unsorted or a sorted T cell fraction (not recorded which). The chain combines TRBV12-3 or TRBV12-4 with TRBJ2-3, with 9 nucleotides matching TRBD2. The CDR3 DNA is TGTGCCAGCTCCCTAGCGGGGCTCACAGATACGCAGTATTTT. Translating gives CASSLAGLTDTQYF.